This T cell receptor (beta chain) was profiled in a study of T cells after posttransplantation cyclophosphamide. Study results and caveats: Recipient CMV seropositivity and CMV reactivation strongly tracked TRB clonality. Donor CD8+ memory clones often dominated recipient blood repertoires at later times. Skin or GI-infiltrating T cells shared few TRB sequences with blood.

TCRdb's table, derived via immunoSEQ multiplex PCR, lists solely in-frame clones and lacks some. This sample carries some 40,000 clones, none of them present only once. This clone was observed at least ten times. Its target is unknown. The related graft donor's blood sample was taken on the day of bone marrow donation. The germline gives CDR1 MNHNS, CDR2 SASEGT. V lost 2 bases, J lost 3 bases, and 11 bases lay in between. CDR3 length equals 14 residues. Sequencing was done on a sample of PBMCs. The rearrangement links TRBV6-1 to TRBJ2-7; D is possibly TRBD2 (6 bases). The receptor comes from a man in his forties or fifties in good health, CMV-negative, and a related stem cell transplant donor. The CDR3 bases are TGTGCCAGCAGTGAACGGGGGACCATCTACGAGCAGTACTTC. Its translation is CASSERGTIYEQYF.